Each of the 18 T cell receptor beta chains below was sequenced from the same sample in a study of T cells in Graves' hyperthyroidism and ophthalmopathy. TCR beta CDR3 region amplification was performed from RNA transcripts. TCR CDR3 regions were first amplified by RT-PCR with HTBI primers. TCRdb ran MiXCR on the multiplex PCR reads and lists one entry per CDR3 protein. The data contain 350,000 or so distinct CDR3 sequences, approximately 17% of them seen just once; the ten biggest clones take up approximately 35%. Material: blood. These receptors all stem from a woman in her twenties or thirties with Graves' hyperthyroidism that later progressed to Graves' ophthalmopathy.

The chain joins TRBV5-1 to TRBJ2-1; 8 bases map to TRBD2. There are 14 residues in the CDR3. CDR1 and CDR2 (germline): SGHRS, YFSETQ. V gave up 0 bases and J gave up 9 bases; unmatched junction bases: 5. CDR3 in amino acids: CASSLDRGGSEQFF. CDR3 DNA sequence: TGCGCCAGCAGCTTGGATCGGGGGGGCTCTGAGCAGTTCTTC. The complete variable domain, with remaining parts taken from reference TRBV5-1 and TRBJ2-1, reads KAGVTQTPRYLIKTRGQQVTLSCSPISGHRSVSWYQQTPGQGLQFLFEYFSETQRNKGNFPGRFSGRQFSNSRSEMNVSTLELGDSALYLCASSLDRGGSEQFFGPGTRLTVL.

Many counts were recorded for this clonotype. V and J are TRBV15 and TRBJ1-1; perhaps TRBD1 as D (5 bases). This CDR3 has 14 amino acids. The V gene lost 0 bases and the J gene lost 4 bases, with 9 bases spanning the gap. In germline, CDR1 is LNHNV, CDR2 YYDKDF (reference sequence). As DNA, the CDR3 is TGTGCCACCAGCAGAGATCGGGGGAGCACTGAAGCTTTCTTT. Residues: CATSRDRGSTEAFF.

This clonotype was detected a few times. V is TRBV20-1 and J is TRBJ2-3; tentatively, D is TRBD1 (5 bases). The CDR3 extends over 12 amino acids. The V and J ends lost 3 bases and 6 bases respectively, with 10 bases between them. The V gene's germline CDR1 is DFQATT and CDR2 SNEGSKA (reference sequence). CDR3 sequence (DNA): TGCAGTGCTAGGGCAGGGTGGGATACGCAGTATTTT. It yields the protein CSARAGWDTQYF.

In this sample, this clonotype turned up a few times. The rearrangement links TRBV28 to TRBJ2-2, with D perhaps TRBD2 (5 bases). Germline-derived CDR1 and CDR2 are MDHEN and SYDVKM. The length of the CDR3 is 13 residues. Trimming left V 10 bases short and J 1 base short, with 10 bases between. The DNA of the CDR3 is TGTGCCACCAGGAGGAGGAACACCGGGGAGCTGTTTTTT. This sequence encodes CATRRRNTGELFF.

This clonotype was recorded a few times. The chain links TRBV29-1 to TRBJ2-7; D perhaps matches TRBD1 (6 bases). The CDR3 is 12 amino acids. The germline gives CDR1 SQVTM, CDR2 ANQGSEA. The ends were cut back, 8 bases at V and 4 bases at J, with 15 bases in the middle. CDR3 region: CSIRDTEYEQYF. The CDR3 DNA is TGCAGCATCCGGGACACGGAATACGAGCAGTACTTC.

On this clonotype itself: One junction end does not reproduce the germline sequence, and a read error may be involved. The rearrangement links TRBV18 to TRBJ1-2; 9 nucleotides align to TRBD1. The germline gives CDR1 KGHSH, CDR2 LQKENI. This CDR3 spans 15 amino acids. The CDR3 protein is CVSSPGGQGKYGYTF. In nucleotides, the CDR3 is TGTGTCAGCTCACCAGGCGGACAGGGGAAATATGGCTACACCTTC.

The chain carries TRBV12-3 or TRBV12-4 and TRBJ2-5; D gene unclear. The CDR3 loop spans 13 amino acids. Trimming took 5 bases from V and 2 from J, leaving 9 bases between them. CDR3 sequence (DNA): TGTGCCAGCAGTCGACAATCTCAAGAGACCCAGTACTTC. Its protein is CASSRQSQETQYF.

This clonotype was seen a few times. CDR3 nucleotides: TGCGCCAGCAGCCTAGGGACAGTAGCGAACACCGGGGAGCTGTTTTTT. This sequence encodes CASSLGTVANTGELFF. The V gene is TRBV5-1, the J gene TRBJ2-2; the match to TRBD1 covers 7 bases. This CDR3 is built from 16 residues. The V segment lost 4 bases and the J segment 0 bases; nucleotides outside the gene matches: 6. The germline V gene encodes CDR1 SGHRS and CDR2 YFSETQ.

There are a few counts of this clonotype. This sequence joins TRBV7-9 and TRBJ1-3; D unclear. With 8 bases removed from V and 0 bases from J, the gap between germline ends came to 11 bases. Per germline, CDR1 SEHNR and CDR2 FQNEAQ (reference sequence). There are 14 residues in the CDR3. The CDR3 reads CASLPVLSGNTIYF. DNA for the CDR3: TGTGCCAGCCTCCCAGTCCTCTCTGGAAACACCATATATTTT.

The rearrangement uses TRBV7-8 and TRBJ1-1, with 11 bases that match TRBD1. Germline V gives CDR1 SGHVS, CDR2 FQNEAQ. J lost 0 bases, V lost 9 bases, and 6 bases had no gene match. The CDR3 covers 15 residues. The chain's CDR3 is CASRTGGLMNTEAFF. In nucleotides, the CDR3 is TGTGCCAGTAGGACAGGGGGCCTTATGAACACTGAAGCTTTCTTT.

At least ten counts were recorded for this clonotype. The chain recombines TRBV27 with TRBJ2-7; 8 nucleotides agree with TRBD2. V lost 6 bases to trimming and J lost 3 bases; unmatched junction nucleotides: 10. CDR1 is MNHEY, CDR2 SMNVEV, per germline (reference sequence). The CDR3 covers 15 residues. The CDR3 nucleotides are TGTGCCAGCAGCCTTGGAGCGGGGGACCGCTACGAGCAGTACTTC. It specifies CASSLGAGDRYEQYF.

This clonotype was detected ten times or more. V and J are TRBV12-3 or TRBV12-4 and TRBJ2-7, with TRBD2 matching 10 bases. The CDR3 runs to 14 residues. J was trimmed by 4 bases and V by 3 bases; bases with no gene match: 3. DNA for the CDR3: TGTGCCAGCAGTTTTCAGCGGGGGGGATACGAGCAGTACTTC. Translation: CASSFQRGGYEQYF.

This clonotype has more than one count but fewer than ten. V gene TRBV29-1 combines with J gene TRBJ2-3; D is perhaps TRBD1 (6 bases). Germline assignment: CDR1 SQVTM and CDR2 ANQGSEA. The germline V and J ends were trimmed by 4 bases and 5 bases, with 22 bases remaining between them. CDR3 length: 16 residues. This CDR3 is CSVALTGRLWGDTQYF. CDR3 nucleotide sequence: TGCAGCGTTGCTCTAACAGGGAGATTATGGGGAGATACGCAGTATTTT.

This clonotype was recorded many times. V gene TRBV28 combines with J gene TRBJ1-1; D call uncertain. Germline assignment: CDR1 MDHEN and CDR2 SYDVKM. The CDR3 loop spans 13 amino acids. V was clipped by 3 bases and J by 1 base, with 6 bases between them. CDR3 sequence reads: CASSFKENTEAFF. The CDR3 coding sequence is TGTGCCAGCAGTTTTAAAGAGAACACTGAAGCTTTCTTT.

V and J are TRBV12-3 or TRBV12-4 and TRBJ2-1, with D tentatively TRBD1 or TRBD2 (6 bases each). The V end was cut by 2 bases, the J end by 6 bases, with 17 bases between. The CDR3 sequence is 16 residues long. For the CDR3, the DNA is TGTGCCAGCAGTTTAAGGGGGGCCCCTCAGCCCAATGAGCAGTTCTTC. Protein product: CASSLRGAPQPNEQFF.

This clonotype was recorded at least ten times. The chain carries TRBV12-3 or TRBV12-4 and TRBJ2-1, with D uncertain. This CDR3 has 13 amino acids. Trimming removed 6 bases from V and 4 bases from J, with 10 bases in between. CDR3 DNA: TGTGCCAGCAGGGGTGGATCATACAATGAGCAGTTCTTC. As protein: CASRGGSYNEQFF.

This clonotype was seen at least ten times. This chain joins TRBV2 and TRBJ2-1, with 7 bases lining up with TRBD1. The CDR3 totals 13 residues. Per the germline V gene, CDR1 is SNHLY and CDR2 is FYNNEI. V shed 3 bases and J 7 bases; nucleotides not matched to a gene: 3. The chain's CDR3 is CASSETGMNEQFF. The CDR3 DNA sequence: TGTGCCAGCAGTGAGACAGGGATGAATGAGCAGTTCTTC.

The J gene is TRBJ2-1, the V gene TRBV20-1; D gene ambiguous. The length of the CDR3 is 16 residues. Trimming cost V 3 bases and J 4 bases, with 19 bases left between them. Looked up from germline, CDR1 is DFQATT and CDR2 is SNEGSKA (reference sequence). DNA for the CDR3: TGCAGTGCTAGTTCGTGTTGCGGAGCTGAATACAATGAGCAGTTCTTC. Its protein product is CSASSCCGAEYNEQFF.